Listed below are T cell receptor beta chains from one sample, sequenced in a study of T cell repertoires in aging, cancer and after chemotherapy. TCRdb used MiXCR to reprocess the multiplex PCR reads, holding one entry per CDR3 protein. The data show about 12,000 distinct CDR3 sequences, approximately 30% seen once. Sequenced input: blood. The receptor source for this set is a human donor in good health. The donor label of this sample is uncertain. CDR3s include the opening cysteine and the closing phenylalanine or tryptophan. D genes are given only for firm matches. Not every row has a clone size; where given, it reads once, few, many or a size class.

>TRBV27|NA|NA|TRBJ2-2
CASSSDSTGTGELFF
TGTGCCAGCAGTTCGGACTCAACGGGCACCGGGGAGCTGTTTTTT
>TRBV6-5|NA|few|TRBJ2-3
CASSLRNRATDTQYF
TGTGCCAGCAGTTTGCGAAACAGGGCTACAGATACGCAGTATTTT
>TRBV14|NA|NA|TRBJ2-7
CASSPPGLTPYEQYF
TGTGCCAGCAGCCCTCCGGGACTTACCCCCTACGAGCAGTACTTC
>TRBV18|NA|NA|TRBJ1-4
CASSPNPAGDTLFF
TGTGCCAGCTCACCCAATCCCGCCGGGGACACACTGTTTTTT
>TRBV27|TRBD2|NA|TRBJ2-7
CASSSRRAGGEQYF
TGTGCCAGCAGTTCGAGGAGGGCGGGGGGGGAGCAGTACTTC
>TRBV7-2|NA|few|TRBJ1-2
CASSLDGRRGYTF
TGTGCCAGCAGCCTGGACGGGAGGAGAGGCTACACCTTC
>TRBV18|TRBD2|NA|TRBJ2-3
CASSPRVAGALGDTQYF
TGTGCCAGCTCACCAAGGGTAGCGGGGGCCCTCGGGGATACGCAGTATTTT
>TRBV5-1|NA|once|TRBJ1-1
CASSPDGNTEAFF
TGCGCCAGCAGCCCGGACGGAAACACTGAAGCTTTCTTT
>TRBV6-1|NA|NA|TRBJ1-4
CASRTPNGKLFF
TGTGCCAGCCGAACTCCTAATGGAAAACTGTTTTTT
>TRBV6-5|NA|NA|TRBJ2-1
CASSVGIYNEQFF
TGTGCCAGCAGTGTCGGGATCTACAATGAGCAGTTCTTC
>TRBV12-3/TRBV12-4|TRBD2|NA|TRBJ2-5
CASSLGASGGRLETQYF
TGTGCCAGCAGTTTAGGTGCTAGCGGGGGGCGGTTGGAGACCCAGTACTTC
>TRBV12-3/TRBV12-4|TRBD2|NA|TRBJ2-2
CASILAGGPVAGELFF
TGTGCCAGCATACTAGCGGGGGGGCCAGTTGCCGGGGAGCTGTTTTTT
>TRBV20-1|TRBD2|NA|TRBJ2-3
CSATLAGGPVLTDTQYF
TGCAGTGCAACACTAGCGGGGGGACCCGTACTCACAGATACGCAGTATTTT
>TRBV19|TRBD1|NA|TRBJ2-3
CASSLAAGTGVSTQYF
TGTGCCAGTAGCTTAGCGGCCGGGACAGGGGTCAGTACGCAGTATTTT
>TRBV20-1|NA|few|TRBJ1-2
CSARANQGYTF
TGCAGTGCTAGGGCCAATCAAGGCTACACCTTC
>TRBV29-1|NA|medium-sized|TRBJ2-7
CSVRTRSYEQYF
TGCAGCGTCCGGACACGTTCCTACGAGCAGTACTTC
>TRBV27|NA|NA|TRBJ1-2
CASSVRAVGGYTF
TGTGCCAGCAGTGTGAGGGCAGTAGGTGGCTACACCTTC
>TRBV30|NA|medium-sized|TRBJ2-3
CAFRDGVGVTDTQYF
TGTGCCTTCAGAGATGGAGTGGGAGTCACAGATACGCAGTATTTT
>TRBV30|NA|medium-sized|TRBJ2-7
CAWSVGGGDEQYF
TGTGCCTGGAGTGTAGGTGGGGGAGACGAGCAGTACTTC
>TRBV29-1|NA|NA|TRBJ2-7
CSVERTDLGAEQYF
TGCAGCGTTGAAAGGACGGACCTGGGGGCCGAGCAGTACTTC
>TRBV30|TRBD1|medium-sized|TRBJ1-6
CAWKGQGARSPLHF
TGTGCCTGGAAAGGACAGGGGGCTCGGTCACCCCTCCACTTT
>TRBV29-1|NA|medium-sized|TRBJ2-1
CSVAATSYNEQFF
TGCAGCGTTGCTGCCACGTCCTACAATGAGCAGTTCTTC
>TRBV24-1|NA|few|TRBJ1-4
CATSDRGKLFF
TGTGCCACCAGTGATCGGGGAAAACTGTTTTTT
>TRBV6-2/TRBV6-3|TRBD2|few|TRBJ2-1
CASRPLAGGYNEQFF
TGTGCCAGCAGGCCCCTAGCGGGGGGATACAATGAGCAGTTCTTC
>TRBV14|NA|NA|TRBJ2-2
CASSPVTGKGTGELFF
TGTGCCAGCAGCCCAGTCACAGGGAAGGGCACCGGGGAGCTGTTTTTT
>TRBV30|TRBD2|few|TRBJ2-3
CAWSVELAGTDTQYF
TGTGCCTGGAGTGTAGAACTAGCGGGCACAGATACGCAGTATTTT
>TRBV18|NA|NA|TRBJ1-2
CASSQPSVGGYTF
TGTGCCAGCTCACAGCCGAGCGTTGGTGGCTACACCTTC
>TRBV19|NA|few|TRBJ1-5
CASSIAWQGDDQPQHF
TGTGCCAGTAGTATAGCATGGCAGGGTGACGATCAGCCCCAGCATTTT
>TRBV6-4|NA|NA|TRBJ2-1
CASSEEFSSYNEQFF
TGTGCCAGCAGTGAAGAGTTCAGCTCCTACAATGAGCAGTTCTTC
>TRBV12-3/TRBV12-4|TRBD1|NA|TRBJ2-7
CASSPTTGLGEQYF
TGTGCCAGCAGTCCAACGACAGGGTTGGGAGAGCAGTACTTC
>TRBV6-2/TRBV6-3|NA|NA|TRBJ2-7
CASSLLASYEQYF
TGTGCCAGCAGTCTCTTAGCGTCCTACGAGCAGTACTTC
>TRBV11-2|TRBD2|NA|TRBJ2-1
CASSPLSGGSYNEQFF
TGTGCCAGCAGCCCGTTGAGCGGGGGCTCCTACAATGAGCAGTTCTTC
>TRBV12-3/TRBV12-4|NA|few|TRBJ2-6
CASSRDGFSGANVLTF
TGTGCCAGCAGTCGGGACGGTTTCTCTGGGGCCAACGTCCTGACTTTC
>TRBV6-4|TRBD2|once|TRBJ2-7
CASSGTSGDIHEQYF
TGTGCCAGCAGTGGGACTAGCGGGGACATCCACGAGCAGTACTTC
>TRBV10-3|NA|NA|TRBJ2-3
CAIRSGGRSTDTQYF
TGTGCCATCAGGTCGGGGGGCCGGAGCACAGATACGCAGTATTTT
>TRBV18|NA|NA|TRBJ1-2
CASSPNTGAPGTNYGYTF
TGTGCCAGCTCACCTAACACAGGTGCCCCCGGGACGAACTATGGCTACACCTTC
>TRBV6-2/TRBV6-3|NA|NA|TRBJ2-6
CASSGHARGANVLTF
TGTGCCAGCAGTGGTCACGCCCGTGGGGCCAACGTCCTGACTTTC
>TRBV12-3/TRBV12-4|TRBD2|NA|TRBJ2-2
CASSPGLAGGPGELFF
TGTGCCAGCAGTCCCGGACTAGCGGGGGGGCCCGGGGAGCTGTTTTTT
>TRBV27|NA|few|TRBJ2-7
CASRPGLQYF
TGTGCCAGCAGACCGGGACTCCAGTACTTC
>TRBV27|TRBD1|medium-sized|TRBJ1-5
CASSTRQGGQPQHF
TGTGCCAGCAGTACTAGACAGGGCGGGCAGCCCCAGCATTTT
>TRBV30|NA|medium-sized|TRBJ2-6
CAWVGAGQWLSGANVLTF
TGTGCCTGGGTCGGGGCGGGACAGTGGCTCTCTGGGGCCAACGTCCTGACTTTC
>TRBV6-1|NA|few|TRBJ1-3
CASSQMSSGNTIYF
TGTGCCAGCAGTCAGATGAGCTCTGGAAACACCATATATTTT
>TRBV19|NA|NA|TRBJ1-5
CASSLGTGSNQPQHF
TGTGCCAGTAGCCTGGGGACTGGGAGCAATCAGCCCCAGCATTTT